What follows are 10 T cell receptor beta chains derived from one specimen sequenced in a study of blood T cell repertoires in COVID-19. Profiling relied on immunoSEQ multiplex PCR, and the TCRdb table lists in-frame clones only, not all of them. The sample holds 150,000 to 200,000 clones; approximately 80% are singletons and the top ten take 10% to 15%. Source material: PBMCs or T cells enriched from blood (not recorded which). These TCRs come from a woman in her sixties or seventies who had recovered from COVID-19.

CDR3 protein: CASSETTGVQETQYF. The CDR3 coding sequence is TGTGCCAGCAGTGAAACGACAGGCGTTCAAGAGACCCAGTACTTC. The chain carries TRBV6-1 and TRBJ2-5, with D maybe TRBD1 (6 bases). With 2 bases removed from V and 2 bases from J, the gap between germline ends came to 12 bases. Germline CDR1 MNHNS, CDR2 SASEGT. There are 15 residues in the CDR3.

The rearrangement joins TRBV12-3 or TRBV12-4 to TRBJ2-7; TRBD1 matches at 8 bases. Trimming cost V 3 bases and J 7 bases; bases outside gene matches: 2. This CDR3 contains 12 residues. The CDR3 DNA sequence: TGTGCCAGCAGTTTGGACAGGGTGGAGCAGTACTTC. Translating gives CASSLDRVEQYF.

This clone came up once. The CDR3, as DNA: TGTGCCAGCTCACCCACGGGGTGGTTATACGAGCAGTACTTC. Its protein is CASSPTGWLYEQYF. This chain links TRBV18 with TRBJ2-7; the D gene is possibly TRBD2 (5 bases). The V and J ends lost 3 bases and 4 bases respectively, with 13 bases between them. The CDR3 contains 14 residues. The V gene's germline CDR1 is KGHSH and CDR2 LQKENI.

The chain joins TRBV5-1 to TRBJ1-1; possibly TRBD1 for D (5 bases). The V and J ends lost 4 bases and 4 bases respectively, with 14 bases between them. The CDR3 totals 14 residues. Germline V CDR1 and CDR2: SGHRS, YFSETQ. CDR3 sequence reads: CASSPVGRGTEAFF. The CDR3 nucleotides are TGCGCCAGCAGCCCGGTGGGTAGGGGCACTGAAGCTTTCTTT. Variable domain in full (rest from reference TRBV5-1 and TRBJ1-1): KAGVTQTPRYLIKTRGQQVTLSCSPISGHRSVSWYQQTPGQGLQFLFEYFSETQRNKGNFPGRFSGRQFSNSRSEMNVSTLELGDSALYLCASSPVGRGTEAFFGQGTRLTVV.

About this clone: Distinct nucleotide sequences in the sample also encode this CDR3. V gene TRBV10-1 combines with J gene TRBJ2-5, with D perhaps TRBD2 (7 bases). Germline loops: CDR1 WNHNN, CDR2 SYGVQD (reference sequence). This CDR3 spans 14 amino acids. The ends were cut back, 2 bases at V and 1 base at J, with 8 bases in the middle. The CDR3 protein is CASSEGGAQETQYF. The CDR3 DNA follows: TGCGCCAGCAGTGAGGGGGGGGCCCAAGAGACCCAGTACTTC.

In this sample, this clone turned up once. The chain recombines TRBV6-5 with TRBJ2-7; TRBD1 might be the D (6 bases). The CDR3 runs 13 residues. V lost 1 base and J 4 bases, leaving 8 bases between the germline ends. Per germline, CDR1 MNHEY and CDR2 SVGAGI. CDR3 DNA sequence: TGTGCCAGCAGTTACTTGGGACAATACGAGCAGTACTTC. It yields the protein CASSYLGQYEQYF.

The V and J genes are TRBV6-5 and TRBJ2-1, with 11 bases identical to TRBD2. CDR3 length: 16 residues. J gave up 7 bases and V 4 bases, and 9 bases lay outside the gene matches. CDR1 and CDR2 from the germline V gene are MNHEY and SVGAGI. The CDR3, as DNA: TGTGCCAGCAGTTTCCAGACTAGCGGGACGGCTAATGAGCAGTTCTTC. Amino acid sequence: CASSFQTSGTANEQFF.

The table lists this clone with a count of one. This CDR3 is CASSQFRLAGGTSYNEQFF. CDR3 nucleotide sequence: TGTGCCAGCAGCCAGTTTAGGCTAGCGGGGGGGACCTCCTACAATGAGCAGTTCTTC. The V call is TRBV14, the J call TRBJ2-1; 12 bases agree with TRBD2. Trimming took 3 bases from V and 0 from J; bases not matched to a gene: 9. This CDR3 has 19 residues. CDR1 and CDR2 (germline): SGHDN, FVKESK.

The genes are TRBV2 and TRBJ1-1; TRBD1 aligns across 7 bases. After removal of 6 bases from V and 1 base from J, the junction contained 2 bases not matched to a gene. The CDR3 loop spans 13 amino acids. Germline V gene lookup returns CDR1 SNHLY and CDR2 FYNNEI. The CDR3 nucleotides read TGTGCCAGCAGCCGACAGGGGAACACTGAAGCTTTCTTT. This gives the protein CASSRQGNTEAFF. Complete variable domain (other parts from reference TRBV2 and TRBJ1-1): EPEVTQTPSHQVTQMGQEVILRCVPISNHLYFYWYRQILGQKVEFLVSFYNNEISEKSEIFDDQFSVERPDGSNFTLKIRSTKLEDSAMYFCASSRQGNTEAFFGQGTRLTVV.

The rearrangement links TRBV2 to TRBJ2-3; TRBD2 might be the D (5 bases). Germline CDR1 and CDR2: SNHLY and FYNNEI. V was trimmed by 11 bases and J by 6 bases, leaving 15 bases between them. This CDR3 has 12 amino acids. CDR3 nucleotides: TGTGCCGGACGTGTTGGGGAGGATACGCAGTATTTT. Translated: CAGRVGEDTQYF.